This T cell receptor (beta chain) was found in a study of lymphopenia after photon versus proton radiotherapy. This CDR3 contains 16 residues. Per germline, CDR1 SGHRS and CDR2 YFSETQ. The germline V and J ends were trimmed by 0 bases and 2 bases, with 14 bases remaining between them. Some clones are missing from TCRdb's copy, which holds only in-frame ones; the method was immunoSEQ multiplex PCR. The table lists around 42,000 clones, less than 90% of them singletons. The sequence came from a man between 35 and 55 years old with gastric cancer. Sample: peripheral blood, taken from a patient treated with photon-based radiotherapy. The chain recombines TRBV5-1 with TRBJ1-1, with D possibly TRBD1 on 5 matching bases. The DNA of the CDR3 is TGCGCCAGCAGCTTGGGTCCAGGAGGGGCTAACACTGAAGCTTTCTTT. Amino acid sequence: CASSLGPGGANTEAFF.